Following are 22 T cell receptor beta chains from one sample sequenced in a study of T-cell reconstitution after alpha-beta-depleted transplantation in children. A library of TCRbeta sequences, prepared with unique molecular identifiers, was generated. TCRdb re-derived calls from the PCR reads in MiXCR, one entry per CDR3 protein. The sample lists a few hundred thousand distinct CDR3 sequences; approximately 20% were seen once. The sequencing here drew on PBMCs from the stem cell graft donor, taken from the stem cell graft. The origin of the receptors is a human donor who donated a stem cell graft to a child with acute lymphoblastic leukemia.

The gene calls are TRBV24-1 and TRBJ2-1, with unresolved D. Between the trimmed V and J ends, which lost 2 bases and 2 bases, there was a span of 3 bases. This CDR3 region has 13 residues. Germline V gene lookup returns CDR1 KGHDR and CDR2 SFDVKD. The CDR3 DNA is TGTGCCACCAGTGATTACACCTACAATGAGCAGTTCTTC. Protein sequence: CATSDYTYNEQFF.

This clonotype was detected only a few times. The chain has TRBV12-3 or TRBV12-4 and TRBJ2-7, with a weak D call TRBD2 (6 bases). This CDR3 spans 15 amino acids. Trimming pared 8 bases from V and 12 bases from J, leaving 29 bases between. The CDR3 loop is CASATLGSSGPGGYF. The DNA for the CDR3 is TGTGCCAGCGCCACCCTGGGTAGTAGCGGCCCCGGGGGGTACTTC.

This clonotype showed up just a few times. The chain employs TRBV7-8 and TRBJ2-4; no definite D call. Germline V gene data show CDR1 as SGHVS and CDR2 as FQNEAQ. Trimming cost V 5 bases and J 7 bases, with 15 bases left between them. The CDR3 is 14 amino acids. The CDR3 reads CASSPFDLWNIQYF. The CDR3 DNA reads TGTGCCAGCAGCCCTTTTGATCTTTGGAACATTCAGTACTTC.

This clonotype occurred a few times. J is TRBJ2-7 and V is TRBV11-2; D might be TRBD2 (6 bases). Trimming shortened V by 1 base and J by 3 bases, and 13 bases separated the two germline ends. Germline V gives CDR1 SGHAT, CDR2 FQNNGV. CDR3 length equals 15 residues. CDR3 nucleotide sequence: TGTGCCAGCAGCTTAGTTGGGGGACTCCTCTACGAGCAGTACTTC. Its protein is CASSLVGGLLYEQYF. The full variable domain, in which reference TRBV11-2 and TRBJ2-7 provide the parts outside the CDR3, is EAGVAQSPRYKIIEKRQSVAFWCNPISGHATLYWYQQILGQGPKLLIQFQNNGVVDDSQLPKDRFSAERLKGVDSTLKIQPAKLEDSAVYLCASSLVGGLLYEQYFGPGTRLTVT.

This clonotype was seen just once. V gene TRBV19 combines with J gene TRBJ2-1; maybe TRBD2 (6 bases). V lost 5 bases and J 2 bases, leaving 13 bases between the germline ends. CDR1 is LNHDA, CDR2 SQIVND, per germline (reference sequence). This CDR3 spans 15 amino acids. The CDR3 loop is CASSASSVPYNEQFF. The CDR3 bases are TGTGCCAGTAGTGCGTCTAGCGTCCCCTACAATGAGCAGTTCTTC. The variable domain in full, with the rest retrieved from reference TRBV19 and TRBJ2-1, is DGGITQSPKYLFRKEGQNVTLSCEQNLNHDAMYWYRQDPGQGLRLIYYSQIVNDFQKGDIAEGYSVSREKKESFPLTVTSAQKNPTAFYLCASSASSVPYNEQFFGPGTRLTVL.

The chain combines TRBV20-1 with TRBJ2-7; 9 bases agree with TRBD2. This CDR3 contains 16 residues. Germline trimming cut 2 bases from V and 2 bases from J; bases unmatched to any gene: 10. Germline V CDR1 and CDR2: DFQATT, SNEGSKA (reference sequence). CDR3 DNA: TGCAGTGCTAGATCCACCGGGACTAGCTGGCCCTACGAGCAGTACTTC. It is translated as CSARSTGTSWPYEQYF.

This clonotype has just a few counts. The chain is built from TRBV12-3 or TRBV12-4 and TRBJ2-4; D remains ambiguous. Trimming removed 1 base from V and 6 bases from J, with 13 bases in between. CDR3 size: 15 residues. CDR3 loop: CASSLGVAIINIQYF. The CDR3 region has the DNA TGTGCCAGCAGTTTAGGGGTTGCTATAATAAACATTCAGTACTTC.

The V gene is TRBV5-1, the J gene TRBJ2-7, with D possibly TRBD1 on 6 matching bases. Per germline, CDR1 SGHRS and CDR2 YFSETQ. The CDR3 runs 14 residues. The V and J ends lost 7 bases and 5 bases respectively, with 19 bases between them. CDR3 in DNA: TGCGCCAGCTCGCAGGGGCTTCGACCAGACGAGCAGTACTTC. It translates to CASSQGLRPDEQYF.

The J gene is TRBJ1-1, the V gene TRBV29-1; 7 bases fit TRBD1. Germline V gene lookup returns CDR1 SQVTM and CDR2 ANQGSEA. The ends lost 6 bases at V and 7 bases at J; junction bases unmatched: 14. The CDR3 runs 14 residues. CDR3 bases: TGCAGCGTCGTAACTTACAGGGGAAGGTATGAAGCTTTCTTT. Residues: CSVVTYRGRYEAFF.

This clonotype was counted a few times. The CDR3 nucleotides read TGTGCCAGCAGCCAAGGGGGGGGTCTTACTAATGAAAAACTGTTTTTT. This sequence encodes CASSQGGGLTNEKLFF. This chain joins TRBV11-2 and TRBJ1-4; a weak D match, TRBD1 (6 bases). CDR3 length: 16 residues. CDR1 SGHAT and CDR2 FQNNGV come from the germline V gene. Trimming shortened V by 5 bases and J by 2 bases, and 15 bases separated the two germline ends. Full variable domain (outside the CDR3, taken from reference TRBV11-2 and TRBJ1-4): EAGVAQSPRYKIIEKRQSVAFWCNPISGHATLYWYQQILGQGPKLLIQFQNNGVVDDSQLPKDRFSAERLKGVDSTLKIQPAKLEDSAVYLCASSQGGGLTNEKLFFGSGTQLSVL.

The chain joins TRBV19 to TRBJ2-1; 9 nucleotides agree with TRBD2. Losses at the gene ends were 6 bases for V and 0 bases for J; bases not matched to a gene: 3. The V gene's germline CDR1 is LNHDA and CDR2 SQIVND (reference sequence). The CDR3 extends over 15 amino acids. The CDR3 here is CASRVTSGSYNEQFF. CDR3 nucleotide sequence: TGTGCCAGTAGAGTGACTAGCGGCTCCTACAATGAGCAGTTCTTC.

The sample holds many counts of this clonotype. V and J are TRBV5-1 and TRBJ1-5; the match to TRBD1 covers 7 bases. V trimming: 0 bases; J trimming: 5 bases; junction bases outside the gene matches: 5. CDR3 length: 15 amino acids. The germline gives CDR1 SGHRS, CDR2 YFSETQ. CDR3 DNA: TGCGCCAGCAGCTTGGGGGGACAGAGCCATCAGCCCCAGCATTTT. Translating it yields CASSLGGQSHQPQHF.

The V call is TRBV6-6, the J call TRBJ1-6; D might be TRBD1 (5 bases). The CDR3 sequence is 13 residues long. Trimming shortened V by 10 bases and J by 11 bases, and 18 bases separated the two germline ends. The germline CDR1 and CDR2 sequences are MNHNY and SVGAGI (reference sequence). Here the CDR3 DNA reads TGTGCCACCCACAGTTTATTGGGGGCACCCCTCCACTTT. It codes for CATHSLLGAPLHF.

The J gene is TRBJ1-2, the V gene TRBV6-5; D gene ambiguous. Germline V gene sequence: CDR1 MNHEY, CDR2 SVGAGI. The V gene lost 2 bases and the J gene lost 0 bases, with 7 bases spanning the gap. The CDR3 is 14 residues long. This CDR3 is CASSYLQANYGYTF. The CDR3, as DNA: TGTGCCAGCAGTTACCTCCAAGCTAACTATGGCTACACCTTC.

This clonotype was detected only a few times. The rearrangement uses TRBV27 and TRBJ2-5; tentative D call: TRBD2 (5 bases). The germline CDR1 and CDR2 sequences are MNHEY and SMNVEV (reference sequence). V shed 0 bases and J shed 9 bases, with 17 bases lying between them. The CDR3 is 15 residues long. CDR3 bases: TGTGCCAGCAGTTTATCGACACACCCCGGGCGGGCCCAGTACTTC. Its translation: CASSLSTHPGRAQYF.

This rearrangement joins TRBV27 to TRBJ2-1, with D possibly matching TRBD1 (5 bases). The V gene's germline CDR1 is MNHEY and CDR2 SMNVEV (reference sequence). This CDR3 spans 13 amino acids. V dropped 1 base and J dropped 8 bases, with 9 bases sitting between them. The CDR3 is CASSLLGVDEQFF. DNA for the CDR3: TGTGCCAGCAGTTTATTAGGGGTCGATGAGCAGTTCTTC.

This clonotype showed up just a few times. The rearrangement joins TRBV3-1 to TRBJ2-7; 7 nucleotides agree with TRBD2. Germline assignment: CDR1 LGHDT and CDR2 YNNKEL (reference sequence). CDR3 size: 13 residues. Trimming cost V 7 bases and J 4 bases; bases outside gene matches: 7. The CDR3: CASTPNGGYEQYF. CDR3 in DNA: TGTGCCAGCACCCCCAACGGGGGGTACGAGCAGTACTTC.

The V call is TRBV5-1, the J call TRBJ2-7; possibly TRBD2 for D (6 bases). The V gene's germline CDR1 is SGHRS and CDR2 YFSETQ. CDR3 length: 14 amino acids. V was cut by 4 bases and J by 0 bases, with 11 bases left in between. DNA for the CDR3: TGCGCCAGCAGCGAGGGAGGCGTCTCCTACGAGCAGTACTTC. Residues: CASSEGGVSYEQYF.

The table lists this clonotype with a few counts. The chain couples TRBV2 to TRBJ2-1, with a weak D call TRBD1 (6 bases). CDR1 and CDR2 from the germline V gene are SNHLY and FYNNEI. V lost 5 bases and J 3 bases, leaving 11 bases between the germline ends. The CDR3 has 14 residues. The CDR3 sequence: CASSWTVSYNEQFF. The DNA of the CDR3 is TGTGCCAGCAGTTGGACAGTAAGCTACAATGAGCAGTTCTTC. Together with reference TRBV2 and TRBJ2-1, the CDR3 gives the full variable domain: EPEVTQTPSHQVTQMGQEVILRCVPISNHLYFYWYRQILGQKVEFLVSFYNNEISEKSEIFDDQFSVERPDGSNFTLKIRSTKLEDSAMYFCASSWTVSYNEQFFGPGTRLTVL.

V gene TRBV4-1 combines with J gene TRBJ1-1; D possibly corresponds to TRBD1 (5 bases). CDR1 and CDR2 (germline): MGHRA, YSYEKL. Between the trimmed V and J ends, which lost 5 bases and 5 bases, there was a span of 33 bases. The CDR3 sequence is 20 residues long. CDR3: CASSVAWASTDLRFGTEAFF. As DNA, the CDR3 is TGCGCCAGCAGCGTAGCCTGGGCCTCGACAGACCTACGATTCGGTACTGAAGCTTTCTTT.

The J gene is TRBJ2-1, the V gene TRBV15, with a tentative D call TRBD1 (6 bases). V shed 5 bases and J shed 4 bases, with 18 bases lying between them. This CDR3 is 16 amino acids long. Germline lookup yields CDR1 LNHNV and CDR2 YYDKDF (reference sequence). In nucleotides, the CDR3 is TGTGCCACCAGCCGGCTTACACAGGGCCAATACAATGAGCAGTTCTTC. Translated, it gives CATSRLTQGQYNEQFF.

This clonotype appeared a few times. The chain links TRBV12-3 or TRBV12-4 to TRBJ2-7, with a tentative D call TRBD1 (5 bases). Trimming removed 2 bases from V and 7 bases from J, with 12 bases in between. There are 13 residues in the CDR3. The CDR3 protein is CASSLRGGGEQYF. CDR3 DNA: TGTGCCAGCAGTTTAAGGGGTGGTGGAGAGCAGTACTTC.